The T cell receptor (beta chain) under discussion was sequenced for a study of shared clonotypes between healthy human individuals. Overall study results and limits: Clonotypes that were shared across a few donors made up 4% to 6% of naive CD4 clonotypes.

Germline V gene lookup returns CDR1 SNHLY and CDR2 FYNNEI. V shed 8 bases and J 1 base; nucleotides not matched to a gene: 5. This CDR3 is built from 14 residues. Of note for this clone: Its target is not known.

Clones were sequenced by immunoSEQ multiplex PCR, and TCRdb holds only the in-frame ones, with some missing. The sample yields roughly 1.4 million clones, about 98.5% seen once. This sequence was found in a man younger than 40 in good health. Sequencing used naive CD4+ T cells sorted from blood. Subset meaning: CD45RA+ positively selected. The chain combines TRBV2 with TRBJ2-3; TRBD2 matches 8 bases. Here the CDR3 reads CASGGRTRTDTQYF. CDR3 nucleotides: TGTGCCAGCGGCGGGAGGACACGCACAGATACGCAGTATTTT.